This T cell receptor (beta chain) emerged from a study of long-term antiretroviral therapy in people with HIV. About the study: Specimens dating back about a decade before the 2015 immediate-ART recommendation are the oldest included.

In the case of this clone: Its antigen is undetermined.

They ran version v3.0 of the immunoSEQ assay at survey level. Measured with immunoSEQ multiplex PCR; TCRdb has only the in-frame clones, and not every one. The sample yields about 28,000 clones, roughly 80% seen once. CDR1 SEHNR and CDR2 FQNEAQ come from the germline V gene (reference sequence). V shed 5 bases and J shed 2 bases, with 6 bases lying between them. CDR3 length equals 12 residues. United States facilities provided treatment to all participants with HIV. Every sample had roughly 0.9-10 million cryopreserved PBMC in it before DNA extraction. Study outcomes and limitations: Repertoires in HIV (unlike those of controls) had narrower CDR3 length ranges.

Sequenced material: unsorted PBMCs, taken 3 years after starting antiretroviral therapy. The chain employs TRBV7-9 and TRBJ1-1, with D hard to call. The receptor was derived from a man in his forties with HIV. CDR3 protein: CASSPPNTEAFF. CDR3 nucleotide sequence: TGTGCCAGCAGCCCCCCCAACACTGAAGCTTTCTTT.